What follows is one TCR beta chain and its context. The antigen remains undetermined. TCRdb recomputed calls from the 5' RACE reads with MiXCR, one row per CDR3 protein. The sample holds hundreds of thousands of distinct CDR3 sequences, roughly 17% seen once. The data are from a study of T-cell memory formation after mild COVID-19. Study-wide findings and caveats: Whereas later expanders leaned CD4+, clones contracting day 15 to 85 showed a balanced CD4/CD8 makeup. Within pre-infection memory, some responding clones were found, suggesting cross-reactive memory joined.

Germline V gene sequence: CDR1 SGHVS, CDR2 FQNEAQ. Trimming stripped 0 bases from V and 4 bases from J, with 19 bases between. This CDR3 region has 18 residues. This chain links TRBV7-8 with TRBJ2-4, with D perhaps matching TRBD1 or TRBD2 (6 bases each). The sequencing sample was made of PBMCs or a T cell subset sorted from them (not recorded which). The clonotype originates from an adult woman who had mild COVID-19 (a few samples of this study predate the infection). Cell type and time point are not known. The CDR3 loop is CASSLANGGLIRKNIQYF. The CDR3 DNA sequence: TGTGCCAGCAGCTTAGCGAATGGGGGGCTCATAAGGAAAAACATTCAGTACTTC.